These 27 T cell receptor beta chains were sequenced from one sample in a study of identical twins. One entry per CDR3 protein, called by TCRdb with MiXCR from the 5' RACE reads. Of hundreds of thousands of distinct CDR3 sequences listed, 9% to 15% are singletons. This sample also belongs to another study, concerning yellow fever vaccine responses in identical twins.

Sequenced input: CD8+ T cells sorted from blood. All receptors come from a young woman in good health.

This clonotype was seen more than once but under ten times. The genes are TRBV28 and TRBJ2-1; 12 bases line up with TRBD1. This CDR3 is built from 12 residues. Unmatched junction bases numbered 3, after V lost 4 bases and J lost 14 bases. CDR1 and CDR2 (germline): MDHEN, SYDVKM. In DNA, the CDR3 is TGTGCCAGCAGTTGGGGGACAGGGGGCGAGTTCTTC. Encoded protein: CASSWGTGGEFF.

For the CDR3, the DNA is TGCGCCAGCAGCCAGATTGGGACTAGCGGGGCCGGGGAGCTGTTTTTT. Translation gives CASSQIGTSGAGELFF. The J gene is TRBJ2-2, the V gene TRBV4-1; 13 bases align to TRBD2. Germline V CDR1 and CDR2: MGHRA, YSYEKL. The CDR3 is 16 amino acids. V trimming: 3 bases; J trimming: 6 bases; junction bases outside the gene matches: 4.

The chain is built from TRBV5-4 and TRBJ2-2, with 7 nucleotides matching TRBD2. This CDR3 comprises 16 residues. The germline gives CDR1 SGHNT, CDR2 YYREEE (reference sequence). The V gene end was trimmed by 0 bases and the J gene end by 0 bases; junction bases not matched to a gene: 2. CDR3 in amino acids: CASSLDLAANTGELFF. For the CDR3, the DNA is TGTGCCAGCAGCTTGGATCTAGCGGCGAACACCGGGGAGCTGTTTTTT.

At least ten counts were recorded for this clonotype. The rearrangement uses TRBV28 and TRBJ2-1; tentatively, D is TRBD2 (5 bases). V was shortened by 3 bases and J by 5 bases, with 8 bases between the two germline ends. From germline, CDR1 is MDHEN and CDR2 SYDVKM. The CDR3 spans 13 residues. The CDR3 DNA reads as TGTGCCAGCAGTTTCCGGGGAAACAATGAGCAGTTCTTC. Its translation is CASSFRGNNEQFF.

This clonotype was seen more than once but under ten times. The CDR3 sequence: CASSPSGQLPDTQYF. The CDR3 DNA reads TGTGCCAGCAGTCCTTCGGGACAGTTGCCAGATACGCAGTATTTT. The V and J genes are TRBV12-3 or TRBV12-4 and TRBJ2-3, with TRBD1 matching over 7 bases. The CDR3 totals 15 residues. V trimming: 5 bases; J trimming: 4 bases; junction bases outside the gene matches: 9.

This clonotype has a handful of counts. V is TRBV11-2 and J is TRBJ2-7, with D possibly called TRBD1 or TRBD2 (5 bases each). Germline V CDR1 and CDR2: SGHAT, FQNNGV. CDR3 length equals 16 residues. The V end was cut by 2 bases, the J end by 7 bases, with 21 bases between. In nucleotides, the CDR3 is TGTGCCAGCAGCTTACTCCGGGACCGGGGATGGGATGAGCAGTACTTC. Translated, it gives CASSLLRDRGWDEQYF.

This clonotype came up a few times. The V gene is TRBV20-1, the J gene TRBJ2-7; D is uncertain. Deletions cut 6 bases from V and 0 bases from J, with 18 bases between. This CDR3 has 15 residues. In germline, CDR1 is DFQATT, CDR2 SNEGSKA (reference sequence). The CDR3 nucleotides are TGCAGTGCCCCTACGTTAGGCCCTGGCTCCTACGAGCAGTACTTC. Translation gives CSAPTLGPGSYEQYF.

This clonotype was seen a few times. The rearrangement uses TRBV7-9 and TRBJ2-7; D possibly uses TRBD1 or TRBD2 (5 bases each). The V gene lost 8 bases and the J gene lost 0 bases, with 11 bases spanning the gap. The germline V gene has CDR1 SEHNR and CDR2 FQNEAQ (reference sequence). The length of the CDR3 is 13 residues. Written as DNA, the CDR3 is TGTGCCAGCTCCGGGGCTAGCTCCTACGAGCAGTACTTC. As protein: CASSGASSYEQYF.

This chain joins TRBV9 and TRBJ2-7; tentatively, D is TRBD1 (5 bases). Germline-derived CDR1 and CDR2 are SGDLS and YYNGEE. The V and J ends lost 0 bases and 3 bases respectively, with 13 bases between them. The CDR3 runs to 15 residues. This CDR3 is CASSVGQGSGYEQYF. The CDR3 region has the DNA TGTGCCAGCAGCGTAGGTCAGGGCAGTGGCTACGAGCAGTACTTC.

This clonotype was seen more than once but under ten times. The chain recombines TRBV4-1 with TRBJ1-4; TRBD1 matches at 7 bases. CDR1 is MGHRA and CDR2 is YSYEKL in the germline V gene. The ends lost 1 base at V and 1 base at J; junction bases unmatched: 6. The CDR3 sequence is 17 residues long. The DNA of the CDR3 is TGCGCCAGCAGCCAAGGCCCTAACAGGGGAACTAATGAAAAACTGTTTTTT. Its translation is CASSQGPNRGTNEKLFF.

The V call is TRBV3-1, the J call TRBJ2-7; the D is unclear. Trimming stripped 4 bases from V and 4 bases from J, with 20 bases between. This CDR3 is 16 amino acids long. Looked up from germline, CDR1 is LGHDT and CDR2 is YNNKEL (reference sequence). The CDR3 sequence is CASSLKLLSRIYEQYV. The CDR3 DNA sequence: TGTGCCAGCAGCCTCAAACTACTCTCGAGGATTTACGAGCAGTACGTC.

This clonotype was found a few times. This chain links TRBV11-2 with TRBJ2-7, with D unclear. CDR3 size: 11 residues. The V end was cut by 6 bases, the J end by 4 bases, with 7 bases between. The germline V gene has CDR1 SGHAT and CDR2 FQNNGV. Written as DNA, the CDR3 is TGTGCCAGCAGTTTTCGTTACGAGCAGTACGTC. It is translated as CASSFRYEQYV.

This rearrangement joins TRBV2 to TRBJ2-2, with 8 positions matching TRBD1. Germline CDR1 and CDR2: SNHLY and FYNNEI. V shed 5 bases and J 5 bases; nucleotides not matched to a gene: 4. This CDR3 has 14 amino acids. CDR3 in DNA: TGTGCCAGCAGTCTGGACAGGGAAACCGGGGAGCTGTTTTTT. Its protein is CASSLDRETGELFF.

The gene calls are TRBV11-3 and TRBJ2-3; 8 bases fit TRBD1. CDR3 length: 17 residues. The V gene's germline CDR1 is SGHNT and CDR2 YENEEA. The ends lost 0 bases at V and 4 bases at J; junction bases unmatched: 9. CDR3 nucleotides: TGTGCCAGCAGCTTAGATTCCGCAGGGGGCCGCTCAGATACGCAGTATTTT. Residues: CASSLDSAGGRSDTQYF.

This chain joins TRBV21-1 and TRBJ2-3; TRBD1 was called by the table and not checked on the DNA. TRBV21-1 is labeled a pseudogene. The CDR3 contains 15 residues. Here the CDR3 reads CASSGRQESTDTQYF. In nucleotides, the CDR3 is TGTGCCAGCAGCGGCCGACAGGAGAGCACAGATACGCAGTATTTT.

This clonotype was detected many times. The rearrangement joins TRBV7-9 to TRBJ2-5, with D maybe TRBD1 (6 bases). Trimming removed 1 base from V and 2 bases from J, with 14 bases in between. Germline lookup yields CDR1 SEHNR and CDR2 FQNEAQ (reference sequence). CDR3 size: 16 residues. DNA for the CDR3: TGTGCCAGCAGCTTAGGGCCCGGGACACCTCAAGAGACCCAGTACTTC. Translation: CASSLGPGTPQETQYF.

This clonotype was seen a handful of times. The rearrangement joins TRBV24-1 to TRBJ2-1, with 9 bases fitting TRBD1. The CDR3 has 15 amino acids. Germline CDR1 is KGHDR and CDR2 is SFDVKD. V lost 3 bases and J lost 8; bases outside the gene matches: 7. The CDR3 loop reads CATSDKGTGFYEQFF. The DNA for the CDR3 is TGTGCCACCAGTGATAAAGGGACAGGGTTCTATGAGCAGTTCTTC.

The genes are TRBV27 and TRBJ2-4; D is possibly TRBD1 or TRBD2 (5 bases each). Germline-derived CDR1 and CDR2 are MNHEY and SMNVEV (reference sequence). CDR3 size: 16 residues. V gave up 6 bases and J gave up 3 bases, with 18 bases separating them. This CDR3 reads CASSLPPRDDKNIQYF. CDR3 bases: TGTGCCAGCAGCCTACCCCCACGGGACGACAAAAACATTCAGTACTTC.

This clonotype turned up a few times. As DNA, the CDR3 is TGTGCCACCAGTGAACAACCGGGACATGGATACAATGAGCAGTTCTTC. The encoded protein is CATSEQPGHGYNEQFF. The chain uses TRBV24-1 and TRBJ2-1, with D possibly TRBD1 on 6 matching bases. The CDR3 has 16 amino acids. Germline CDR1 and CDR2: KGHDR and SFDVKD. The germline V and J ends were trimmed by 4 bases and 4 bases, with 16 bases remaining between them.

J is TRBJ2-1 and V is TRBV15; D is uncertain. Germline CDR1 is LNHNV and CDR2 is YYDKDF (reference sequence). This CDR3 has 14 residues. The V end was cut by 0 bases, the J end by 4 bases, with 7 bases between. The CDR3, as DNA: TGTGCCACCAGCAGAGAGGAAGAGTACAATGAGCAGTTCTTC. This codes for CATSREEEYNEQFF.

This clonotype was detected ten times or more. The chain links TRBV29-1 to TRBJ2-7; 14 bases line up with TRBD2. The CDR3 extends over 17 amino acids. The ends lost 1 base at V and 6 bases at J; junction bases unmatched: 11. Germline CDR1 is SQVTM and CDR2 is ANQGSEA. The CDR3 DNA follows: TGCAGCGTTGAAGGGGGGACTAGCGGGAGTAAGGCGGGCGAGCAGTACTTC. Protein product: CSVEGGTSGSKAGEQYF.

The chain is built from TRBV12-3 or TRBV12-4 and TRBJ1-1, with no clear D. V shed 4 bases and J shed 1 base, with 7 bases lying between them. The CDR3 has 13 amino acids. The CDR3 sequence is CASSYLGNTEAFF. CDR3 coding DNA: TGTGCCAGCAGTTATTTGGGGAACACTGAAGCTTTCTTT.

The CDR3 protein is CASTQGGPYEQYF. The CDR3, as DNA: TGTGCCAGCACACAGGGGGGCCCCTACGAGCAGTACTTC. The chain carries TRBV12-3 or TRBV12-4 and TRBJ2-7; 8 bases agree with TRBD1. The CDR3 loop spans 13 amino acids. With 7 bases clipped from V and 2 bases from J, the junction kept 4 bases outside the gene matches.

The chain combines TRBV6-5 with TRBJ1-1; D unresolved. CDR3 length: 15 residues. From germline, CDR1 is MNHEY and CDR2 SVGAGI. V gave up 2 bases and J gave up 1 base, with 11 bases separating them. The chain's CDR3 is CASSYATDPNTEAFF. The CDR3 DNA sequence: TGTGCCAGCAGTTACGCGACGGATCCGAACACTGAAGCTTTCTTT.

This clonotype occurred a few times. The gene calls are TRBV29-1 and TRBJ2-1; D not certain. In germline, CDR1 is SQVTM, CDR2 ANQGSEA. The V gene lost 2 bases and the J gene lost 4 bases, with 3 bases spanning the gap. This CDR3 is built from 11 residues. CDR3 nucleotides: TGCAGCGTTGAATTGTACAATGAGCAGTTCTTC. The encoded protein is CSVELYNEQFF.

This clonotype was counted between two and nine times. The CDR3 protein is CATLWLDTQYF. CDR3 bases: TGTGCCACCCTCTGGTTGGATACGCAGTATTTT. The chain carries TRBV6-5 and TRBJ2-3; unclear D gene. The CDR3 has 11 residues. The V end was cut by 10 bases, the J end by 6 bases, with 11 bases between. Germline V gene lookup returns CDR1 MNHEY and CDR2 SVGAGI.

The chain combines TRBV5-1 with TRBJ2-7, with D possibly matching TRBD2 (6 bases). Germline V lookup: CDR1 SGHRS, CDR2 YFSETQ. V lost 4 bases to trimming and J lost 6 bases, with 17 bases between them. CDR3 length: 14 residues. CDR3 sequence (DNA): TGCGCCAGCAGCCCGTTGGGGGAGACTAGCGAGCAGTACGTC. It yields the protein CASSPLGETSEQYV.